Listed here are 27 T cell receptor beta chains from one sample, sequenced in a study of graft-versus-host responses after intestinal transplantation (TCRdb year 2021). What these receptors recognize is not known. Library creation used the immunoSEQ multiplex PCR assay. Here the immuneACCESS table is served through TCRdb, limited to in-frame sequences with V and J called. Missing clones are a known gap in these copies; in checked studies unresolved V genes cover under half, and the rest lacks a known reason. This sample lists 90,000 to 100,000 clones; over 75% were detected once. Clones ranked in the top ten supply 0.4% to 0.5% of the sample. In light of the paper, this sample's time point label describes: cells obtained before transplantation from donor or recipient. The sequencing used unstimulated CD8+ T cells sorted from spleen or lymph node cells, collected before intestinal transplant. Every receptor here comes from a human donor who received an intestinal transplant.

CDR3 in DNA: TGTGCCAGCACCCCGGGTAGCCTATTAGCCAAAAACATTCAGTACTTC. Its protein is CASTPGSLLAKNIQYF. The chain is built from TRBV2 and TRBJ2-4; D unresolved. The germline gives CDR1 SNHLY, CDR2 FYNNEI. The CDR3 contains 16 residues. The V gene lost 7 bases and the J gene lost 0 bases, with 16 bases spanning the gap.

The chain combines TRBV27 with TRBJ2-6, with 7 bases lining up with TRBD1. Germline values: CDR1 MNHEY, CDR2 SMNVEV (reference sequence). CDR3 size: 21 residues. V gave up 0 bases and J gave up 0 bases; unmatched junction bases: 14. In nucleotides, the CDR3 is TGTGCCAGCAGTTTATCTTTCGAGGGGACAGCCATCTCCTCTGGGGCCAACGTCCTGACTTTC. It encodes CASSLSFEGTAISSGANVLTF.

The chain combines TRBV11-2 with TRBJ2-1; unclear D gene. Germline V gives CDR1 SGHAT, CDR2 FQNNGV. V lost 6 bases to trimming and J lost 0 bases, with 15 bases between them. The CDR3 loop spans 16 amino acids. The CDR3 nucleotides are TGTGCCAGCAGTTCCCCCGGCGGAGACTCCTACAATGAGCAGTTCTTC. Its translation: CASSSPGGDSYNEQFF.

The chain joins TRBV14 to TRBJ2-7; 13 nucleotides match TRBD2. J lost 4 bases, V lost 3 bases, and 3 bases had no gene match. The CDR3 has 15 residues. CDR1 and CDR2 from the germline V gene are SGHDN and FVKESK. In DNA, the CDR3 is TGTGCCAGCAGCCAGACTAGCGGGAGGATGTACGAGCAGTACTTC. Translation: CASSQTSGRMYEQYF. Full variable domain (remainder filled in from reference TRBV14 and TRBJ2-7): EAGVTQFPSHSVIEKGQTVTLRCDPISGHDNLYWYRRVMGKEIKFLLHFVKESKQDESGMPNNRFLAERTGGTYSTLKVQPAELEDSGVYFCASSQTSGRMYEQYFGPGTRLTVT.

V is TRBV7-9 and J is TRBJ1-3; no firm D call. V was clipped by 6 bases and J by 3 bases, with 12 bases between them. The V gene's germline CDR1 is SEHNR and CDR2 FQNEAQ (reference sequence). The CDR3 runs to 14 residues. CDR3 in amino acids: CASRREGGGNTIYF. Here the CDR3 DNA reads TGTGCCAGCAGGCGGGAGGGCGGTGGAAACACCATATATTTT.

The genes are TRBV30 and TRBJ1-3; TRBD1 matches at 7 bases. Germline CDR1 and CDR2: GTSNPN and SVGIG (reference sequence). Trimming took 1 base from V and 4 from J; bases not matched to a gene: 1. The CDR3 consists of 13 residues. The CDR3 is CAWSEGAGNTIYF. As DNA, the CDR3 is TGTGCCTGGAGTGAGGGGGCGGGAAACACCATATATTTT.

This chain joins TRBV5-4 and TRBJ2-7; 7 bases are a match to TRBD2. The CDR3 is 14 amino acids. Per germline, CDR1 SGHNT and CDR2 YYREEE (reference sequence). Trimming at V came to 4 bases and at J to 3 bases, leaving 7 bases not matched to a gene. The CDR3 here is CASSEREGDYEQYF. For the CDR3, the DNA is TGTGCCAGCAGCGAGAGGGAGGGAGACTACGAGCAGTACTTC. The variable domain in full, completed from reference TRBV5-4 and TRBJ2-7, reads ETGVTQSPTHLIKTRGQQVTLRCSSQSGHNTVSWYQQALGQGPQFIFQYYREEENGRGNFPPRFSGLQFPNYSSELNVNALELDDSALYLCASSEREGDYEQYFGPGTRLTVT.

The CDR3 reads CASSEEPSDNEQFF. DNA of the CDR3: TGTGCCAGCTCTGAGGAACCTTCAGACAATGAGCAGTTCTTC. The genes are TRBV18 and TRBJ2-1; D uncertain. The CDR3 length is 14 residues. The V gene lost 6 bases and the J gene lost 5 bases, with 14 bases spanning the gap. CDR1 and CDR2 (germline): KGHSH, LQKENI.

The rearrangement joins TRBV6-5 to TRBJ1-2, with D tentatively TRBD1 (6 bases). This CDR3 contains 14 residues. CDR1 and CDR2 (germline): MNHEY, SVGAGI. Deletions cut 0 bases from V and 4 bases from J, with 9 bases between. The CDR3 reads CASSYSQGLYGYTF. The CDR3 bases are TGTGCCAGCAGTTACTCGCAGGGGCTCTATGGCTACACCTTC.

V usage is TRBV4-1 and J usage is TRBJ2-7; D gene unclear. The V gene lost 0 bases and the J gene lost 2 bases, with 5 bases spanning the gap. Germline V lookup: CDR1 MGHRA, CDR2 YSYEKL. The CDR3 is made up of 13 amino acids. The CDR3, as DNA: TGCGCCAGCAGCCAAGATTGGCCCTACGAGCAGTACTTC. This codes for CASSQDWPYEQYF.

As for this clone: The junction does not match germline at one end; this may be a read error. In the same sample, other DNA sequences code for this CDR3. The chain recombines TRBV10-3 with TRBJ1-5, with 9 bases that match TRBD1. Germline loops: CDR1 ENHRY, CDR2 SYGVKD. The CDR3 loop spans 13 amino acids. The CDR3 spells CAISDRGDQPQHF. The CDR3 bases are TGCGCCATCAGTGACAGGGGGGACCAGCCCCAGCATTTT.

There are a few counts of this clone. The chain recombines TRBV6-6 with TRBJ1-5, with D unresolved. Germline assignment: CDR1 MNHNY and CDR2 SVGAGI (reference sequence). This CDR3 has 13 residues. The CDR3 loop reads CATSGSGQQPQHF. Here the CDR3 DNA reads TGTGCTACGTCGGGGAGTGGGCAACAGCCCCAGCATTTT.

The CDR3 spells CASSSGQNTEAFF. The CDR3 DNA follows: TGTGCCAGCAGTTCCGGACAGAACACTGAAGCTTTCTTT. J is TRBJ1-1 and V is TRBV27, with D possibly matching TRBD1 (5 bases). The germline V and J ends were trimmed by 4 bases and 1 base, with 7 bases remaining between them. The length of the CDR3 is 13 residues. Germline CDR1 and CDR2: MNHEY and SMNVEV (reference sequence).

This clone was seen only once. The chain employs TRBV5-1 and TRBJ1-1; 9 bases are a match to TRBD1. V shed 2 bases and J 0 bases; nucleotides not matched to a gene: 2. This CDR3 is built from 15 residues. Germline assignment: CDR1 SGHRS and CDR2 YFSETQ. The CDR3 loop is CASSFRTGVNTEAFF. The CDR3 DNA sequence: TGCGCCAGCAGCTTTCGGACAGGGGTGAACACTGAAGCTTTCTTT.

The gene calls are TRBV28 and TRBJ2-7, with 8 positions matching TRBD1. Unmatched junction bases numbered 5, after V lost 7 bases and J lost 3 bases. The germline V gene has CDR1 MDHEN and CDR2 SYDVKM. This CDR3 is 13 amino acids long. The CDR3 loop is CASTRDRYYEQYF. CDR3 sequence (DNA): TGTGCCAGCACTCGGGACAGGTACTACGAGCAGTACTTC.

The chain has TRBV6-5 and TRBJ1-2, with TRBD1 as a possible D gene (5 bases). Trimming left V 2 bases short and J 2 bases short, with 9 bases between. Germline loops: CDR1 MNHEY, CDR2 SVGAGI. This CDR3 is built from 14 residues. The CDR3 nucleotides read TGTGCCAGCAGTTACAGGGGCCCGAACTATGGCTACACCTTC. Translated, it gives CASSYRGPNYGYTF.

The chain uses TRBV6-5 and TRBJ1-1; TRBD1 agrees at 8 bases. The trim removed 2 bases at V and 7 bases at J, leaving 3 bases unmatched. The CDR3 is 13 residues long. Germline V gene data show CDR1 as MNHEY and CDR2 as SVGAGI. The CDR3 DNA follows: TGTGCCAGCAGTTACGGGACAGGAGTTGAAGCTTTCTTT. It codes for CASSYGTGVEAFF.

This clone was seen a single time. V and J are TRBV27 and TRBJ2-7; tentative D call: TRBD1 (6 bases). This CDR3 is 14 amino acids long. V was clipped by 6 bases and J by 2 bases, with 14 bases between them. In germline, CDR1 is MNHEY, CDR2 SMNVEV (reference sequence). CDR3 sequence reads: CASSPLDRTYEQYF. The CDR3 bases are TGTGCCAGCAGCCCTTTGGACAGAACCTACGAGCAGTACTTC.

This chain connects TRBV7-9 to TRBJ1-1; D ambiguous. Germline loops: CDR1 SEHNR, CDR2 FQNEAQ (reference sequence). V shed 5 bases and J shed 7 bases, with 14 bases lying between them. This CDR3 is built from 13 residues. Written as DNA, the CDR3 is TGTGCCAGCAGCCCAATCCGTTCTAATGAAGCTTTCTTT. It specifies CASSPIRSNEAFF.

V is TRBV13 and J is TRBJ2-2; 7 bases are a match to TRBD1. This CDR3 contains 17 residues. V was pared by 4 bases and J by 0 bases, with 8 bases of the junction left unmatched. Germline CDR1 is PRHDT and CDR2 is FYEKMQ (reference sequence). In DNA, the CDR3 is TGTGCCAGCAGCTCAAGCGGACAGGCCCCGAACACCGGGGAGCTGTTTTTT. It specifies CASSSSGQAPNTGELFF.

The rearrangement links TRBV15 to TRBJ2-4; unclear D gene. Trimming removed 1 base from V and 4 bases from J, with 8 bases in between. Germline assignment: CDR1 LNHNV and CDR2 YYDKDF (reference sequence). The CDR3 consists of 14 residues. CDR3 nucleotides: TGTGCCACCAGCAGAGCGATCAGGAAAAACATTCAGTACTTC. It codes for CATSRAIRKNIQYF.

The chain links TRBV9 to TRBJ1-5; maybe TRBD1 (6 bases). The CDR3 covers 15 residues. V lost 5 bases to trimming and J lost 1 base, with 13 bases between them. The germline V gene encodes CDR1 SGDLS and CDR2 YYNGEE. The CDR3 DNA sequence: TGTGCCAGCAGACTTGGACAGACCAGCAATCAGCCCCAGCATTTT. This sequence encodes CASRLGQTSNQPQHF.

The V and J genes are TRBV9 and TRBJ2-1, with TRBD2 matching over 16 bases. V was clipped by 3 bases and J by 0 bases; unmatched bases: 9. Germline V gene sequence: CDR1 SGDLS, CDR2 YYNGEE. This CDR3 is built from 20 residues. This CDR3 reads CASSGFGTSGRGSSYNEQFF. The DNA of the CDR3 is TGTGCCAGCAGCGGATTCGGGACTAGCGGGAGGGGAAGCTCCTACAATGAGCAGTTCTTC.

The gene calls are TRBV6-1 and TRBJ2-1; weak D call: TRBD1 (5 bases). Germline V gene data show CDR1 as MNHNS and CDR2 as SASEGT. Deletions cut 2 bases from V and 8 bases from J, with 22 bases between. The length of the CDR3 is 17 residues. CDR3 DNA: TGTGCCAGCAGTGAACTATTGGGCAGGGCAGTTGGCGATGAGCAGTTCTTC. Residues: CASSELLGRAVGDEQFF.

The genes are TRBV5-1 and TRBJ2-3; tentative D call: TRBD2 (5 bases). The CDR3 has 14 residues. CDR1 and CDR2 from the germline V gene are SGHRS and YFSETQ. Deletions cut 0 bases from V and 2 bases from J, with 7 bases between. This CDR3 is CASSLEGDTDTQYF. CDR3 nucleotides: TGCGCCAGCAGCTTGGAGGGAGACACAGATACGCAGTATTTT.

This chain links TRBV4-2 with TRBJ2-7; 8 bases line up with TRBD1. Losses at the gene ends were 3 bases for V and 4 bases for J; bases not matched to a gene: 8. CDR3 length: 15 amino acids. Germline CDR1 is LGHNA and CDR2 is YNFKEQ. This chain's CDR3 is CASSQRQGPTYEQYF. CDR3 DNA sequence: TGTGCCAGCAGCCAGAGACAGGGGCCAACTTACGAGCAGTACTTC.

This chain connects TRBV9 to TRBJ1-2; D perhaps matches TRBD1 (5 bases). Between the trimmed V and J ends, which lost 1 base and 0 bases, there was a span of 25 bases. Per the germline V gene, CDR1 is SGDLS and CDR2 is YYNGEE. This CDR3 comprises 20 residues. CDR3 in amino acids: CASSVSDVEGLPVANYGYTF. The CDR3 DNA follows: TGTGCCAGCAGCGTATCCGATGTCGAGGGACTGCCGGTAGCTAACTATGGCTACACCTTC.